Each of the 22 T cell receptor beta chains below was sequenced from the same sample in a study of blood T cell repertoires in COVID-19 (dated by TCRdb to about 2020). The receptor library was made with the immunoSEQ multiplex PCR assay. Imported from immuneACCESS, the table was reduced by TCRdb to in-frame sequences with V and J called. These copies leave out some clones; in studies compared against another copy, an unresolved V gene accounts for under half, and the cause of the remainder is not known. For this sample there are around 60,000 clones; roughly four fifths appear just once. More than 12% of the sample comes from the top ten. Sequencing was performed on peripheral blood. These receptors were obtained from an older man with acute or convalescent COVID-19.

This clone has more than one count but fewer than ten. V usage is TRBV3-1 (or the pseudogene TRBV3-2) and J usage is TRBJ1-2, with a weak D call TRBD1 (6 bases). V gave up 1 base and J gave up 7 bases, with 13 bases separating them. The CDR3 consists of 14 residues. Germline V gene data show CDR1 as LGHDT and CDR2 as YNNKEL (reference sequence). The DNA of the CDR3 is TGTGCCAGCAGCCAAGGAACCATCAGGGGTGGCTACACCTTC. It yields the protein CASSQGTIRGGYTF.

The DNA of the CDR3 is TGTGCCAGCAGTTCCGTAGCGGGGGGCACAGATACGCAGTATTTT. The encoded protein is CASSSVAGGTDTQYF. This sequence joins TRBV6-5 and TRBJ2-3, with TRBD2 matching over 9 bases. Germline loops: CDR1 MNHEY, CDR2 SVGAGI. The CDR3 spans 15 residues. The trim removed 4 bases at V and 1 base at J, leaving 3 bases unmatched.

The CDR3 bases are TGTGCCAGCAGTCCCAGGGCAGGGGGCTCCTACGAGCAGTACTTC. This gives the protein CASSPRAGGSYEQYF. V and J are TRBV7-2 and TRBJ2-7, with 7 bases matching TRBD1. The junction had 8 bases not matched to a gene; V was cut back by 6 bases and J by 0 bases. The CDR3 contains 15 residues. Germline CDR1 and CDR2: SGHTA and FQGNSA.

The rearrangement links TRBV6-5 to TRBJ2-7; 10 bases align to TRBD1. This CDR3 spans 14 amino acids. Germline values: CDR1 MNHEY, CDR2 SVGAGI. After removal of 6 bases from V and 4 bases from J, the junction contained 6 bases not matched to a gene. CDR3 in amino acids: CASRRDRGSYEQYF. In DNA form, the CDR3 reads TGTGCCAGCAGAAGGGACAGGGGAAGTTACGAGCAGTACTTC.

The gene calls are TRBV6-6 and TRBJ1-2; the D gene is possibly TRBD1 (6 bases). Germline CDR1 is MNHNY and CDR2 is SVGAGI (reference sequence). This CDR3 is built from 13 residues. Trimming left V 7 bases short and J 10 bases short, with 19 bases between. DNA for the CDR3: TGTGCCAGCAATGGAGGGGGGGGGTCGTTCTACACCTTC. Its protein is CASNGGGGSFYTF.

The genes are TRBV15 and TRBJ1-4; no clear D gene. The CDR3 consists of 15 residues. The V and J ends lost 0 bases and 0 bases respectively, with 5 bases between them. CDR1 and CDR2 (germline): LNHNV, YYDKDF (reference sequence). CDR3 coding DNA: TGTGCCACCAGCAGAGACCCCACAACTAATGAAAAACTGTTTTTT. Translating it yields CATSRDPTTNEKLFF.

The chain has TRBV19 and TRBJ1-1, with D hard to call. The V gene lost 0 bases and the J gene lost 3 bases, with 5 bases spanning the gap. Germline V gene lookup returns CDR1 LNHDA and CDR2 SQIVND (reference sequence). This CDR3 contains 13 residues. CDR3 protein: CASSIERDTEAFF. CDR3 coding DNA: TGTGCCAGTAGTATAGAGAGGGACACTGAAGCTTTCTTT.

This clone occurred once. The J gene is TRBJ1-2, the V gene TRBV5-1; 9 bases are a match to TRBD1. Germline values: CDR1 SGHRS, CDR2 YFSETQ. The ends lost 4 bases at V and 7 bases at J; junction bases unmatched: 14. The CDR3 totals 16 residues. The CDR3 is CASSGQADRGASGYTF. CDR3 bases: TGCGCCAGCAGCGGTCAAGCGGACAGGGGAGCGAGTGGCTACACCTTC.

The chain carries TRBV2 and TRBJ2-3, with 13 bases fitting TRBD2. The CDR3 length is 15 residues. Per germline, CDR1 SNHLY and CDR2 FYNNEI. J was trimmed by 2 bases and V by 8 bases; bases with no gene match: 4. The CDR3 DNA reads TGTGCCAGCGGACTAGCGGGGGAGTTCACAGATACGCAGTATTTT. Translating it yields CASGLAGEFTDTQYF. Full variable domain (outside the CDR3, taken from reference TRBV2 and TRBJ2-3): EPEVTQTPSHQVTQMGQEVILRCVPISNHLYFYWYRQILGQKVEFLVSFYNNEISEKSEIFDDQFSVERPDGSNFTLKIRSTKLEDSAMYFCASGLAGEFTDTQYFGPGTRLTVL.

The rearrangement uses TRBV7-3 and TRBJ2-3; 10 nucleotides agree with TRBD2. Trimming took 3 bases from V and 7 from J; bases not matched to a gene: 13. Germline values: CDR1 SGHTA, CDR2 FQGTGA. This CDR3 region has 17 residues. CDR3 nucleotides: TGTGCCAGCAGCTTCCTAGCGGGGGACCCTAGCCGGAATACGCAGTATTTT. Translated: CASSFLAGDPSRNTQYF.

This clone appeared a few times. The rearrangement links TRBV5-1 to TRBJ2-7, with 8 bases fitting TRBD1. The germline V gene has CDR1 SGHRS and CDR2 YFSETQ. With V trimmed by 4 bases and J by 5 bases, 11 bases remained unmatched. The CDR3 is 15 amino acids. CDR3 sequence: CASSRAGGYPHEQYF. CDR3 bases: TGCGCCAGCAGCCGGGCAGGGGGCTACCCCCACGAGCAGTACTTC.

The V gene is TRBV11-2, the J gene TRBJ2-5; 8 nucleotides line up with TRBD2. In germline, CDR1 is SGHAT, CDR2 FQNNGV. The CDR3 has 17 residues. The junction had 9 bases not matched to a gene; V was cut back by 0 bases and J by 3 bases. The DNA for the CDR3 is TGTGCCAGCAGCTTAGACGCGTTCCCAGCGGGGGAAGAGACCCAGTACTTC. This sequence encodes CASSLDAFPAGEETQYF.

This chain joins TRBV4-2 and TRBJ1-1; D call uncertain. In germline, CDR1 is LGHNA, CDR2 YNFKEQ. Trimming pared 3 bases from V and 5 bases from J, leaving 10 bases between. The CDR3 consists of 13 residues. The CDR3: CASSQPDSTEAFF. The CDR3 DNA sequence: TGTGCCAGCAGCCAGCCCGATAGTACTGAAGCTTTCTTT.

The chain is built from TRBV2 and TRBJ1-4; TRBD1 matches 8 bases. CDR1 is SNHLY, CDR2 FYNNEI, per germline. V was pared by 8 bases and J by 7 bases, with 9 bases of the junction left unmatched. CDR3 length: 14 residues. In DNA form, the CDR3 reads TGTGCCAGCTCCCCGGGGACAGGTGGTGAAAAACTGTTTTTT. Amino acid sequence: CASSPGTGGEKLFF.

As to this clone: No DNA is shown, since the ends of the CDR3 on it are uncertain; the CDR3 is the one TCRdb lists. The chain employs TRBV6-5 and TRBJ1-1; the table's D call of TRBD1 was not tested on the DNA. Counting both end residues, the CDR3 totals 14 amino acids. The germline V gene encodes CDR1 MNHEY and CDR2 SVGAGI. The CDR3 sequence: CASILDRGKTEAFF.

This chain links TRBV2 with TRBJ2-6; D gene uncertain. Germline lookup yields CDR1 SNHLY and CDR2 FYNNEI. The length of the CDR3 is 16 residues. Trimming took off 3 bases at V and 0 bases at J, with 9 bases between the two ends. This CDR3 reads CASSDPRSSGANVLTF. CDR3 DNA sequence: TGTGCCAGCAGTGATCCCCGTAGCTCTGGGGCCAACGTCCTGACTTTC.

The rearrangement links TRBV5-1 to TRBJ1-2; 9 nucleotides align to TRBD1. This CDR3 contains 15 residues. Losses at the gene ends were 3 bases for V and 4 bases for J; bases not matched to a gene: 7. Germline V gene sequence: CDR1 SGHRS, CDR2 YFSETQ. The DNA for the CDR3 is TGCGCCAGCAGCTCGTACGGGACAGGGTTCTATGGCTACACCTTC. Its protein is CASSSYGTGFYGYTF.

This clone was detected a few times. This chain connects TRBV10-1 to TRBJ1-5; D is uncertain. This CDR3 region has 13 residues. V shed 2 bases and J shed 5 bases, with 7 bases lying between them. Germline CDR1 reads WNHNN; CDR2 reads SYGVQD (reference sequence). The DNA for the CDR3 is TGCGCCAGCAGTGAGGTTCGAGATCAGCCCCAGCATTTT. It codes for CASSEVRDQPQHF.

The chain employs TRBV7-9 and TRBJ2-1; 11 bases agree with TRBD2. The CDR3 covers 18 residues. J was trimmed by 3 bases and V by 2 bases; bases with no gene match: 9. In germline, CDR1 is SEHNR, CDR2 FQNEAQ (reference sequence). Here the CDR3 DNA reads TGTGCCAGCAGCTTAAACTCCGGACTAGCGGGTGACTACAATGAGCAGTTCTTC. It translates to CASSLNSGLAGDYNEQFF. Full variable domain (missing parts from reference TRBV7-9 and TRBJ2-1): DTGVSQNPRHKITKRGQNVTFRCDPISEHNRLYWYRQTLGQGPEFLTYFQNEAQLEKSRLLSDRFSAERPKGSFSTLEIQRTEQGDSAMYLCASSLNSGLAGDYNEQFFGPGTRLTVL.

This chain connects TRBV30 to TRBJ2-1; 8 nucleotides match TRBD1. Looked up from germline, CDR1 is GTSNPN and CDR2 is SVGIG (reference sequence). The V segment lost 2 bases and the J segment 6 bases; nucleotides outside the gene matches: 12. The CDR3 length is 16 residues. CDR3 in DNA: TGTGCCTGGAGTACCCCATCAGGGGGCATCGCCAATGAGCAGTTCTTC. Protein sequence: CAWSTPSGGIANEQFF.

The genes are TRBV6-5 and TRBJ1-5, with D maybe TRBD1 (6 bases). Trimming pared 7 bases from V and 5 bases from J, leaving 15 bases between. CDR3 size: 14 residues. Germline lookup yields CDR1 MNHEY and CDR2 SVGAGI. The CDR3 is CASIFSGVYQPQHF. As DNA, the CDR3 is TGTGCCAGCATCTTCTCAGGGGTCTATCAGCCCCAGCATTTT.

This clone has more than one count but fewer than ten. The chain couples TRBV29-1 to TRBJ1-2; 9 positions agree with TRBD1. The CDR3 has 14 amino acids. The V and J ends lost 1 base and 6 bases, in that order; junction bases with no gene match: 6. Germline-derived CDR1 and CDR2 are SQVTM and ANQGSEA. CDR3 in amino acids: CSVEVGGQGNGYTF. The CDR3 DNA is TGCAGCGTTGAAGTGGGGGGACAGGGCAATGGCTACACCTTC.